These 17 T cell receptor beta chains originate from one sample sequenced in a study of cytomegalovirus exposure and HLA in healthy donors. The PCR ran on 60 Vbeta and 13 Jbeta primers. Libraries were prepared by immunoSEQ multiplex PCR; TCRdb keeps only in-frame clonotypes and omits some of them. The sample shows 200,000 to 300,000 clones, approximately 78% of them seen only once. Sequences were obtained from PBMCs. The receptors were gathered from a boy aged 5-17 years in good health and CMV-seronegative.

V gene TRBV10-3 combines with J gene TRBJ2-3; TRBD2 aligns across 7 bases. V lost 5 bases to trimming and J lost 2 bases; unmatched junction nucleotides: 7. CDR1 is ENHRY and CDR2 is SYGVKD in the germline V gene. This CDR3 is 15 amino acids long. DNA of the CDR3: TGTGCCATCAGTTCTAGCGGAGGGGACACAGATACGCAGTATTTT. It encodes CAISSSGGDTDTQYF.

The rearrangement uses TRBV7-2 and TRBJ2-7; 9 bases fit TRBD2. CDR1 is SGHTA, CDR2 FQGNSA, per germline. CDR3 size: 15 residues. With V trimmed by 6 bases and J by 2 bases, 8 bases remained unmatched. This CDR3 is CASSWLAGKPYEQYF. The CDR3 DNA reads TGTGCCAGCAGTTGGCTAGCGGGAAAACCCTACGAGCAGTACTTC.

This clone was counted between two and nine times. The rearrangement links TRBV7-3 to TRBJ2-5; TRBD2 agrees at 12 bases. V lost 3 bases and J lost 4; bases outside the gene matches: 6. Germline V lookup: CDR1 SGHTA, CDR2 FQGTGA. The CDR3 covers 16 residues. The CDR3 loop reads CASSFRTSGVGETQYF. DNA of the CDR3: TGTGCCAGCAGCTTCCGGACTAGCGGGGTGGGAGAGACCCAGTACTTC.

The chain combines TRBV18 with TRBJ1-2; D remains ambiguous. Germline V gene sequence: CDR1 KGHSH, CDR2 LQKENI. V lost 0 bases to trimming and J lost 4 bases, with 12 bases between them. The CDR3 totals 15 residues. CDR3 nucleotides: TGTGCCAGCTCACCACCGACTGGTCCTTTCTATGGCTACACCTTC. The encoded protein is CASSPPTGPFYGYTF.

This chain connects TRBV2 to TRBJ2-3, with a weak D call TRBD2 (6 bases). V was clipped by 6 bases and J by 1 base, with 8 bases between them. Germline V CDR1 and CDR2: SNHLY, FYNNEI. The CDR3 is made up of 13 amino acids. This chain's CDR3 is CASRTRGTDTQYF. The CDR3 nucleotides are TGTGCCAGCAGGACTAGAGGCACAGATACGCAGTATTTT.

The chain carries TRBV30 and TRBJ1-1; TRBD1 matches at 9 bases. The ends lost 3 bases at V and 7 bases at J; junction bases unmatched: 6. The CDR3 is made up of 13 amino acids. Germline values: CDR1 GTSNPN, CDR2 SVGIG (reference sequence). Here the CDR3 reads CAWSPDRGSEAFF. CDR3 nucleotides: TGTGCCTGGAGCCCGGACAGGGGAAGTGAAGCTTTCTTT.

The CDR3 DNA follows: TGTGCCAGCAGCTTGGCCGGACTAGCGGGTAGAGAGACCCAGTACTTC. Amino acids: CASSLAGLAGRETQYF. The rearrangement uses TRBV5-4 and TRBJ2-5; 11 nucleotides align to TRBD2. Losses at the gene ends were 0 bases for V and 4 bases for J; bases not matched to a gene: 5. The germline V gene encodes CDR1 SGHNT and CDR2 YYREEE (reference sequence). The CDR3 loop spans 16 amino acids.

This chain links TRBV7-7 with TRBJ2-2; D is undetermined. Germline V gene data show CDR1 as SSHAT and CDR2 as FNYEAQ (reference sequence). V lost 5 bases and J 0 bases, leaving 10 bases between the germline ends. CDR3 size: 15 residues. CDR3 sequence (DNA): TGTGCCAGCAGCCGGTCCAGCGCGAACACCGGGGAGCTGTTTTTT. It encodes CASSRSSANTGELFF.

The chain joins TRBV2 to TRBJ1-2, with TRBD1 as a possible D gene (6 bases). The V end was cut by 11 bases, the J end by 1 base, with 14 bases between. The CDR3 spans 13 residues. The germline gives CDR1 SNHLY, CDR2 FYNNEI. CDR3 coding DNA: TGTGCCGGTACTAGGGGGTATAACTATGGCTACACCTTC. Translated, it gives CAGTRGYNYGYTF.

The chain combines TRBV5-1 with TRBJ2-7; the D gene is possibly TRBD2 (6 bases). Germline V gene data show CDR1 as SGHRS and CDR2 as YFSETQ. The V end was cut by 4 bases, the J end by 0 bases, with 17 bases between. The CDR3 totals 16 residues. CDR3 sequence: CASSPAGGSGSYEQYF. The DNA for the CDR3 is TGCGCCAGCAGCCCGGCGGGTGGTAGCGGCTCCTACGAGCAGTACTTC.

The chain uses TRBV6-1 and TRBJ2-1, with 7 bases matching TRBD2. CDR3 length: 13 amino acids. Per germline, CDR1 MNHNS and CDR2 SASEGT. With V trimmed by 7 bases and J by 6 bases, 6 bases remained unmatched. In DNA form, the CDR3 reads TGTGCCAGCATCCCGGGCGGGAGCAATGAGCAGTTCTTC. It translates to CASIPGGSNEQFF.

The CDR3 DNA reads as TGTGCCAGCAGACTAAGACAGGGGTCTGGCTACACCTTC. The encoded protein is CASRLRQGSGYTF. The V call is TRBV7-9, the J call TRBJ1-2; 8 nucleotides align to TRBD1. CDR1 is SEHNR, CDR2 FQNEAQ, per germline (reference sequence). This CDR3 has 13 amino acids. V was pared by 6 bases and J by 7 bases, with 7 bases of the junction left unmatched.

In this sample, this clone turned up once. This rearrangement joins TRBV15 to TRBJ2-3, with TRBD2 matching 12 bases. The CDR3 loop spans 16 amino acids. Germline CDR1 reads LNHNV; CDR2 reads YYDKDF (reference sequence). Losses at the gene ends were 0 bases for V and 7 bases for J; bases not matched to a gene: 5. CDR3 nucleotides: TGTGCCACCAGCAGAGAGGTGGGACTAGCGGGTTATACGCAGTATTTT. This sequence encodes CATSREVGLAGYTQYF. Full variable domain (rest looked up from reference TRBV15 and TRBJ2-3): DAMVIQNPRYQVTQFGKPVTLSCSQTLNHNVMYWYQQKSSQAPKLLFHYYDKDFNNEADTPDNFQSRRPNTSFCFLDIRSPGLGDTAMYLCATSREVGLAGYTQYFGPGTRLTVL.

CDR3 loop: CASSNGMRGQNTDTQYF. The CDR3 DNA is TGTGCCAGTAGTAATGGGATGCGGGGGCAAAACACAGATACGCAGTATTTT. V is TRBV19 and J is TRBJ2-3; possibly TRBD2 for D (7 bases). The CDR3 length is 17 residues. Per germline, CDR1 LNHDA and CDR2 SQIVND (reference sequence). Trimming shortened V by 4 bases and J by 2 bases, and 19 bases separated the two germline ends. The full variable domain, completed using reference TRBV19 and TRBJ2-3, is DGGITQSPKYLFRKEGQNVTLSCEQNLNHDAMYWYRQDPGQGLRLIYYSQIVNDFQKGDIAEGYSVSREKKESFPLTVTSAQKNPTAFYLCASSNGMRGQNTDTQYFGPGTRLTVL.

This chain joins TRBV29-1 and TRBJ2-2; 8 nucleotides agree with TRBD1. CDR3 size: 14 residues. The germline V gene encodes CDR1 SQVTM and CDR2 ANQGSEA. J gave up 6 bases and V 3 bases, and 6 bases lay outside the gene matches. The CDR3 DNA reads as TGCAGCGTTGATAGCAGGGGGCCGGCCGGGGAGCTGTTTTTT. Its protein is CSVDSRGPAGELFF.

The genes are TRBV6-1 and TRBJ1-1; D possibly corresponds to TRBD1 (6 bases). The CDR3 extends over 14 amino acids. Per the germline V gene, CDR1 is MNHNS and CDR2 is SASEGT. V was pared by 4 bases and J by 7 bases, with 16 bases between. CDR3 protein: CASSVAPLGGEAFF. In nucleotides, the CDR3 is TGTGCCAGCAGTGTGGCGCCATTAGGGGGTGAAGCTTTCTTT.

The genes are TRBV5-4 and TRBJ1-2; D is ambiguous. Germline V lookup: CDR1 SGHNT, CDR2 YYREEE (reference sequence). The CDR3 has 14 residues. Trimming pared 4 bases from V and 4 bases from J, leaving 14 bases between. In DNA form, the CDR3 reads TGTGCCAGCAGCCAACCGCCGTACAGCTATGGCTACACCTTC. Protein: CASSQPPYSYGYTF.